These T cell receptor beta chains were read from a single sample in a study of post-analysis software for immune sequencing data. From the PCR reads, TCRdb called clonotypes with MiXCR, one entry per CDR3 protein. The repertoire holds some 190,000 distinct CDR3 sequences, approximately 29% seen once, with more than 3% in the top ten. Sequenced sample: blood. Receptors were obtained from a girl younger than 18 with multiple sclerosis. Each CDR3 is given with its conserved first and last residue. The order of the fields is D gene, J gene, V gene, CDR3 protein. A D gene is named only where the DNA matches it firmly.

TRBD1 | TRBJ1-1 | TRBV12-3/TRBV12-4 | CASSTSRQGYTEAFF
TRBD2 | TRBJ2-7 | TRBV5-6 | CASSLAGGAYEQYF
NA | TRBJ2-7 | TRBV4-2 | CASSSGGPGYEQYF
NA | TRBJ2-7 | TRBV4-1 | CASSHHDRGLGYEQYF
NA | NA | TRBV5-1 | CASSLGGINSYNEQYF
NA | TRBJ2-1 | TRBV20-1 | CSARRAADNEQFF
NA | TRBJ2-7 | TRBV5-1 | CASSLSGTLSYEQYF
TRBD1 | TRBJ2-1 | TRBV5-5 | CASLTGESSYNEQFF
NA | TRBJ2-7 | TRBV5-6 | CASSWGATSYEQYF
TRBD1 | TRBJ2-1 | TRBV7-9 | CASSEEGAAYNEQFF
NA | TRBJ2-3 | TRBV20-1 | CSARSPTAGLTDTQYF
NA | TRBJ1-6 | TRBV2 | CASSEQGFSPHF
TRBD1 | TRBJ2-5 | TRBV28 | CASSPRTGMKGETQYF
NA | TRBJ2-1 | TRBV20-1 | CSARGEGYNEQFF
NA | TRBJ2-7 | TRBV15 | CATSRPGTGDYEQYF
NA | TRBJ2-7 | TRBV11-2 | CASSLDYGMQSYEQYF
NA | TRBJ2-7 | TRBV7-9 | CASSLAVRGEQYF
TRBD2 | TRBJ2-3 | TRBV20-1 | CSAKAGVSTDTQYF
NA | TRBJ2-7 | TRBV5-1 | CASTGSGALSYEQYF
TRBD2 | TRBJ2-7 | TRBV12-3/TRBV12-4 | CASSLAGAGYEQYF
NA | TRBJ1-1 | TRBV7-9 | CASSLVPGRSTEAFF
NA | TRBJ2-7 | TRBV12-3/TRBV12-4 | CASSSSRASGQYF
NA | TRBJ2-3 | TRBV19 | CASSIGSLRTDTQYF
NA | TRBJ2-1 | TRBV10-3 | CAISDRRGSNSYEQFF
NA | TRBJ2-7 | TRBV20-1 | CSASRGRGNEQYF
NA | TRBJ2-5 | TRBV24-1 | CATGRPSGRRQETQYF
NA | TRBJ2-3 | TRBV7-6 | CASRASTDTQYF
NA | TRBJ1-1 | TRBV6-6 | CASTPPGGLNTEAFF
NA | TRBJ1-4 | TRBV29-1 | CSVEGRGKLFF
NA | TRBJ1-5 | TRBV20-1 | CSARATTENSNQPQHF
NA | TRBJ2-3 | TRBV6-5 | CASSSQTDTQYF
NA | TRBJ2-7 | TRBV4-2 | CASSQGPTGLSSYEQYF
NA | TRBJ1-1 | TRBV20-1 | CSAGQQGGVEAFF
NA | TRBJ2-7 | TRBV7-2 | CASGSSYEQYF
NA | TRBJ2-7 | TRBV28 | CASTHQRGGRSYEQYF
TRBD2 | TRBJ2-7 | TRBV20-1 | CSARDRAGFYEQYF
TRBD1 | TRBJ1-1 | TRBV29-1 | CSVRQGAWNTEAFF
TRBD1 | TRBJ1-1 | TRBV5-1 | CASSSGQGGKTEAFF
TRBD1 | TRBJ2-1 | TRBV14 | CASSRQDRGNNEQFF
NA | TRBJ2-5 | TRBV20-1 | CSVRGWQETQYF
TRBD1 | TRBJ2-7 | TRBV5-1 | CASSLMGQGSGEQYF
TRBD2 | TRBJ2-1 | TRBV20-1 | CSASVGGPYNEQFF
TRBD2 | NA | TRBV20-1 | CSARRLAGDYNEQYF
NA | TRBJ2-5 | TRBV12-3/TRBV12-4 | CASSLNQVGLTQYF
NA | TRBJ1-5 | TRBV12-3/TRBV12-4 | CASSPGRYKSNQPQHF
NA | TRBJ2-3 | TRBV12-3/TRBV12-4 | CASPSGRAGYTDTQYF
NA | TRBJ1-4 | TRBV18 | CASSPRDTNEKLFF
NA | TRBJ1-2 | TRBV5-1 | CASSLGPPDGYTF
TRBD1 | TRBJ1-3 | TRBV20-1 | CSARDGQGSSGNTIYF
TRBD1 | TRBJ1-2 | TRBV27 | CASSFRTGRNYGYTF
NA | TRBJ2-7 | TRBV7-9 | CASSLEYEQYF
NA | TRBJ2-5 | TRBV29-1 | CSVEAVQETQYF